A single sample is the source of the 18 T cell receptor beta chains below, sequenced in a study of T cell responses to AZD1222 COVID-19 vaccine (dated by TCRdb to 2020 to 2022). The library was obtained by the immunoSEQ multiplex PCR assay. TCRdb provides this immuneACCESS table in a form limited to in-frame rearrangements. Some clones are lacking; in checked studies, under half of them reflect an unresolved V gene, and why the rest are absent is not known. The table for this sample lists tens of thousands of clones; about nine tenths of them were counted only once. The ten largest clones represent 28% of the sample. This specimen's time point label, per the study, means: about 28 days (+/-7) after the second vaccine dose. The material was peripheral blood, obtained 28 days after the second AZD1222 dose. The receptors derive from an adult who received the AZD1222 COVID-19 vaccine.

In nucleotides, the CDR3 is TGTGCTAGTGGTTTGGCCCCCCTAGGGGGAACAGAAGCTTTCTTT. Protein sequence: CASGLAPLGGTEAFF. The V call is TRBV12-5, the J call TRBJ1-1; perhaps TRBD1 as D (6 bases). This CDR3 has 15 amino acids. V was shortened by 1 base and J by 8 bases, with 17 bases between the two germline ends. Germline-derived CDR1 and CDR2 are LGHNT and FRNRAP.

The V call is TRBV5-1, the J call TRBJ2-2, with D perhaps TRBD2 (6 bases). CDR3 length: 15 amino acids. The V end was cut by 2 bases, the J end by 7 bases, with 15 bases between. Germline loops: CDR1 SGHRS, CDR2 YFSETQ. This CDR3 is CASSFGSGGDGELFF. Here the CDR3 DNA reads TGCGCCAGCAGCTTCGGCTCCGGAGGGGACGGGGAGCTGTTTTTT.

This chain uses TRBV4-1 with TRBJ2-7; 12 bases line up with TRBD1. Germline loops: CDR1 MGHRA, CDR2 YSYEKL. The CDR3 consists of 16 residues. The junction had 12 bases not matched to a gene; V was cut back by 3 bases and J by 9 bases. The CDR3 DNA reads as TGCGCCAGCAGCCAGGGGGGACAGGGGGCTCTAATAGGGCAGTACTTC. Translation: CASSQGGQGALIGQYF.

The gene calls are TRBV5-1 and TRBJ2-2; the D is unclear. The germline CDR1 and CDR2 sequences are SGHRS and YFSETQ. The CDR3 extends over 13 amino acids. V lost 4 bases and J lost 4, with 8 bases in between. The CDR3 loop is CASSPLVTGELFF. In nucleotides, the CDR3 is TGCGCCAGCAGCCCGTTAGTCACCGGGGAGCTGTTTTTT.

The CDR3 here is CASRDTLDLLGNQPQHF. The CDR3 DNA is TGTGCCAGTAGGGATACCCTCGACTTATTAGGCAATCAGCCCCAGCATTTT. The rearrangement joins TRBV19 to TRBJ1-5; no clear D. This CDR3 region has 17 residues. Germline CDR1 reads LNHDA; CDR2 reads SQIVND (reference sequence). V was pared by 6 bases and J by 2 bases, with 20 bases between.

V and J are TRBV28 and TRBJ2-7, with TRBD2 identical over 10 bases. This CDR3 comprises 15 residues. After removal of 6 bases from V and 0 bases from J, the junction contained 5 bases not matched to a gene. Germline-derived CDR1 and CDR2 are MDHEN and SYDVKM. CDR3 sequence (DNA): TGTGCCAGCAGCCTACTAGCGGGACTCTCCTACGAGCAGTACTTC. This sequence encodes CASSLLAGLSYEQYF.

This chain uses TRBV27 with TRBJ1-6; tentative D call: TRBD1 (5 bases). Germline V CDR1 and CDR2: MNHEY, SMNVEV (reference sequence). V was pared by 7 bases and J by 7 bases, with 14 bases between. This CDR3 comprises 14 residues. In nucleotides, the CDR3 is TGTGCCAGCAATGGGAGGGGCTACAATTCACCCCTCCACTTT. Its protein product is CASNGRGYNSPLHF.

The rearrangement links TRBV12-3 or TRBV12-4 to TRBJ2-5, with TRBD1 identical over 7 bases. This CDR3 comprises 13 residues. Unmatched junction bases numbered 2, after V lost 3 bases and J lost 4 bases. The CDR3: CASSFRGRETQYF. The DNA of the CDR3 is TGTGCCAGCAGTTTTAGGGGGCGAGAGACCCAGTACTTC.

The rearrangement joins TRBV28 to TRBJ1-3, with D possibly TRBD1 on 6 matching bases. The CDR3 is 12 residues long. CDR1 is MDHEN, CDR2 SYDVKM, per germline. The V and J ends lost 10 bases and 4 bases respectively, with 11 bases between them. CDR3 sequence: CAIGTRGNTIYF. The CDR3 DNA is TGTGCCATCGGGACACGAGGAAACACCATATATTTT.

The chain links TRBV19 to TRBJ1-1, with a weak D call TRBD1 (5 bases). The germline CDR1 and CDR2 sequences are LNHDA and SQIVND (reference sequence). The V gene lost 5 bases and the J gene lost 1 base, with 17 bases spanning the gap. This CDR3 region has 16 residues. CDR3 bases: TGTGCCAGTAGTCCCCGGGGCAGTTATAGGAACACTGAAGCTTTCTTT. This codes for CASSPRGSYRNTEAFF.

This chain joins TRBV30 and TRBJ2-3, with TRBD1 matching 8 bases. CDR3 size: 15 residues. The germline V gene has CDR1 GTSNPN and CDR2 SVGIG (reference sequence). The ends lost 3 bases at V and 2 bases at J; junction bases unmatched: 7. The CDR3 coding sequence is TGTGCCTGGAGCCCAGACAGGGGTACCACAGATACGCAGTATTTT. This encodes CAWSPDRGTTDTQYF. The whole variable domain, filled in from reference TRBV30 and TRBJ2-3, reads SQTIHQWPATLVQPVGSPLSLECTVEGTSNPNLYWYRQAAGRGLQLLFYSVGIGQISSEVPQNLSASRPQDRQFILSSKKLLLSDSGFYLCAWSPDRGTTDTQYFGPGTRLTVL.

V usage is TRBV5-1 and J usage is TRBJ1-4, with D tentatively TRBD1 (5 bases). This CDR3 is built from 14 residues. Per the germline V gene, CDR1 is SGHRS and CDR2 is YFSETQ. Trimming left V 1 base short and J 6 bases short, with 10 bases between. CDR3 amino acids: CASSLRQGDEKLFF. The CDR3 DNA reads as TGCGCCAGCAGCTTGCGCCAGGGAGATGAAAAACTGTTTTTT.

This chain uses TRBV7-8 with TRBJ1-1; 7 nucleotides align to TRBD1. CDR1 and CDR2 (germline): SGHVS, FQNEAQ. The CDR3 extends over 16 amino acids. Trimming cost V 0 bases and J 1 base; bases outside gene matches: 5. CDR3 protein: CASSLAQGRGNTEAFF. The DNA of the CDR3 is TGTGCCAGCAGCTTAGCACAGGGGAGGGGGAACACTGAAGCTTTCTTT.

This chain links TRBV3-1 (or the pseudogene TRBV3-2) with TRBJ2-3, with a weak D call TRBD1 (6 bases). The CDR3 is 19 residues long. In germline, CDR1 is LGHDT, CDR2 YNNKEL (reference sequence). The ends were cut back, 0 bases at V and 0 bases at J, with 19 bases in the middle. The CDR3 bases are TGTGCCAGCAGCCAAGATTGGCGGACAGAGACGCAAAGCACAGATACGCAGTATTTT. This encodes CASSQDWRTETQSTDTQYF.

The rearrangement joins TRBV14 to TRBJ2-3; no reliable D call. There are 16 residues in the CDR3. Germline V CDR1 and CDR2: SGHDN, FVKESK. The V and J ends lost 0 bases and 0 bases respectively, with 10 bases between them. The CDR3 region has the DNA TGTGCCAGCAGCCAAGATCCGCGACGAAGCACAGATACGCAGTATTTT. Its protein is CASSQDPRRSTDTQYF.

J is TRBJ2-7 and V is TRBV4-2, with 12 bases that match TRBD2. The CDR3 spans 15 residues. V lost 7 bases to trimming and J lost 3 bases; unmatched junction nucleotides: 7. Germline CDR1 and CDR2: LGHNA and YNFKEQ. CDR3: CASMGLAGGSYEQYF. The CDR3 nucleotides are TGTGCCAGCATGGGGCTAGCGGGAGGGAGCTACGAGCAGTACTTC.

This chain's CDR3 is CASRLASSYNEQFF. The CDR3 nucleotides are TGCGCCAGCAGGCTAGCAAGCTCCTACAATGAGCAGTTCTTC. V usage is TRBV5-1 and J usage is TRBJ2-1, with D maybe TRBD2 (5 bases). CDR3 length equals 14 residues. Trimming removed 5 bases at V and 0 bases at J, with 9 bases between. CDR1 and CDR2 (germline): SGHRS, YFSETQ. Filled out from reference TRBV5-1 and TRBJ2-1, the complete variable domain reads KAGVTQTPRYLIKTRGQQVTLSCSPISGHRSVSWYQQTPGQGLQFLFEYFSETQRNKGNFPGRFSGRQFSNSRSEMNVSTLELGDSALYLCASRLASSYNEQFFGPGTRLTVL.

CDR3 region: CASSYDQRPSYEQYF. The CDR3 DNA is TGTGCCAGCAGTTACGACCAGCGACCCTCCTACGAGCAGTACTTC. The chain uses TRBV6-5 and TRBJ2-7, with D hard to call. This CDR3 comprises 15 residues. V lost 2 bases to trimming and J lost 0 bases, with 11 bases between them. Per germline, CDR1 MNHEY and CDR2 SVGAGI.